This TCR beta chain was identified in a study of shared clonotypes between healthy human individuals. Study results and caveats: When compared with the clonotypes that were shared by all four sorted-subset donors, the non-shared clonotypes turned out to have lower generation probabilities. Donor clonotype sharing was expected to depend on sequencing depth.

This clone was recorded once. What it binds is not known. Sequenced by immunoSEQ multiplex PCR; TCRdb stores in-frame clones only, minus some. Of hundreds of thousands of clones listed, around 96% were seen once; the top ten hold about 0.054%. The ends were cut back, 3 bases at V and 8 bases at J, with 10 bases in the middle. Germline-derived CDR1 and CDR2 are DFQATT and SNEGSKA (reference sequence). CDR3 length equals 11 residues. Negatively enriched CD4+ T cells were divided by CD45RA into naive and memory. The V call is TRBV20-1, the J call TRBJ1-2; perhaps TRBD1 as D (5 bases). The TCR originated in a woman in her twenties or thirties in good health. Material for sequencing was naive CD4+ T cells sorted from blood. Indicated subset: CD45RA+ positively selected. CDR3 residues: CSASGAGGYTF. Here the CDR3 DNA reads TGCAGTGCTAGTGGGGCGGGAGGCTACACCTTC.